The clone carrying this TCR beta chain has only one observation. The data derive from a study of cytomegalovirus exposure and HLA in healthy donors. PCR amplification relied on 60 Vbeta primers (plus 13 Jbeta primers). Clones were sequenced by immunoSEQ multiplex PCR, and TCRdb holds only the in-frame ones, with some missing. The profile shows over 200,000 clones, around four fifths of them singletons. CDR1 is MGHRA and CDR2 is YSYEKL in the germline V gene. Trimming pared 0 bases from V and 4 bases from J, leaving 9 bases between. The CDR3 runs to 14 residues. The clonotype comes from a woman aged 55-69 years in good health and CMV-seropositive. Sequencing was done on a sample of PBMCs. The V call is TRBV4-1, the J call TRBJ1-1; perhaps TRBD1 as D (5 bases). This chain's CDR3 is CASSQEGRATEAFF. CDR3 coding DNA: TGCGCCAGCAGCCAAGAGGGCAGGGCCACTGAAGCTTTCTTT.